Listed here are 15 T cell receptor beta chains from one sample, sequenced in a study of blood T cell repertoires in COVID-19. The repertoire was sequenced with immunoSEQ multiplex PCR; TCRdb's copy has only in-frame clones and lacks some. The sample has 150,000 to 200,000 clones; roughly 80% are singletons. What was sequenced was peripheral blood. These receptors all come from a man between 60 and 70 years old with COVID-19, enrolled during active disease.

This clone has only one observation. The V gene is TRBV29-1, the J gene TRBJ1-5, with a tentative D call TRBD1 (5 bases). Trimming pared 4 bases from V and 6 bases from J, leaving 13 bases between. This CDR3 is built from 13 residues. The germline V gene has CDR1 SQVTM and CDR2 ANQGSEA. CDR3 DNA: TGCAGCGTTGCCCGGGGGGTAGGTCAGCCCCAGCATTTT. This sequence encodes CSVARGVGQPQHF.

The J gene is TRBJ2-3, the V gene TRBV28, with 8 nucleotides matching TRBD1. Germline loops: CDR1 MDHEN, CDR2 SYDVKM. There are 15 residues in the CDR3. V lost 5 bases to trimming and J lost 2 bases; unmatched junction nucleotides: 6. The CDR3 coding sequence is TGTGCCAGCAGTCCGACAGGGGCGTACACAGATACGCAGTATTTT. Translated: CASSPTGAYTDTQYF.

The chain carries TRBV3-1 (or the pseudogene TRBV3-2) and TRBJ2-7; TRBD2 matches 12 bases. Trimming removed 4 bases from V and 7 bases from J; junction bases left unmatched: 5. Germline loops: CDR1 LGHDT, CDR2 YNNKEL (reference sequence). This CDR3 region has 14 residues. The CDR3 DNA sequence: TGTGCCAGCAGCCGACTAGCGGGAGATGGAGAGCAGTACTTC. Translated: CASSRLAGDGEQYF.

V and J are TRBV7-2 and TRBJ2-3, with TRBD2 matching 7 bases. The CDR3 extends over 15 amino acids. Trimming at V came to 1 base and at J to 2 bases, leaving 3 bases not matched to a gene. The V gene's germline CDR1 is SGHTA and CDR2 FQGNSA. DNA of the CDR3: TGTGCCAGCAGCTTAGGAGGGAGGGTCACAGATACGCAGTATTTT. It specifies CASSLGGRVTDTQYF.

This sequence joins TRBV7-9 and TRBJ1-2; D is perhaps TRBD1 (6 bases). V was shortened by 9 bases and J by 0 bases, with 23 bases between the two germline ends. The germline gives CDR1 SEHNR, CDR2 FQNEAQ (reference sequence). CDR3 length: 17 residues. CDR3 in DNA: TGTGCCAGTACCCGGGGGGCCTCCTTATGGGCTAACTATGGCTACACCTTC. It specifies CASTRGASLWANYGYTF.

V gene TRBV30 combines with J gene TRBJ2-3, with D perhaps TRBD1 or TRBD2 (6 bases each). Trimming removed 5 bases at V and 2 bases at J, with 8 bases between. This CDR3 comprises 12 residues. Germline lookup yields CDR1 GTSNPN and CDR2 SVGIG (reference sequence). The CDR3 region is CAWGGLTDTQYF. CDR3 sequence (DNA): TGTGCCTGGGGGGGGCTCACAGATACGCAGTATTTT.

V usage is TRBV24-1 and J usage is TRBJ2-3; D unclear. V was trimmed by 4 bases and J by 5 bases, leaving 3 bases between them. Germline lookup yields CDR1 KGHDR and CDR2 SFDVKD. This CDR3 spans 11 amino acids. CDR3 DNA sequence: TGTGCCACCAGTGACCTAGATACGCAGTATTTT. This gives the protein CATSDLDTQYF.

The chain joins TRBV12-3 or TRBV12-4 to TRBJ1-2; TRBD1 aligns across 8 bases. The V and J ends lost 6 bases and 2 bases, in that order; junction bases with no gene match: 2. The CDR3 totals 13 residues. CDR3 residues: CASSRTGNYGYTF. DNA for the CDR3: TGTGCCAGCAGCCGGACAGGGAACTATGGCTACACCTTC.

This clone was counted once. The rearrangement links TRBV19 to TRBJ1-2; 8 bases are shared with TRBD1. J was trimmed by 7 bases and V by 11 bases; bases with no gene match: 12. The CDR3 spans 13 residues. Looked up from germline, CDR1 is LNHDA and CDR2 is SQIVND (reference sequence). This CDR3 reads CACSDRASFGYTF. In DNA, the CDR3 is TGTGCCTGTTCGGACAGGGCAAGTTTTGGCTACACCTTC. The entire variable domain, with the rest obtained from reference TRBV19 and TRBJ1-2, is as follows: DGGITQSPKYLFRKEGQNVTLSCEQNLNHDAMYWYRQDPGQGLRLIYYSQIVNDFQKGDIAEGYSVSREKKESFPLTVTSAQKNPTAFYLCACSDRASFGYTFGSGTRLTVV.

CDR3 amino acids: CASSQDRQAYGYTF. The CDR3 nucleotides are TGTGCCAGCAGCCAAGATCGGCAGGCGTATGGCTACACCTTC. The rearrangement uses TRBV4-2 and TRBJ1-2; D is uncertain. V was pared by 0 bases and J by 5 bases, with 10 bases between. This CDR3 comprises 14 residues. Germline assignment: CDR1 LGHNA and CDR2 YNFKEQ.

This clone has more than one count but fewer than ten. The chain carries TRBV28 and TRBJ1-2; TRBD1 agrees at 7 bases. Looked up from germline, CDR1 is MDHEN and CDR2 is SYDVKM. After removal of 6 bases from V and 5 bases from J, the junction contained 6 bases not matched to a gene. The CDR3 extends over 13 amino acids. The CDR3 spells CASSSGQNYGYTF. Written as DNA, the CDR3 is TGTGCCAGCAGCTCGGGACAGAATTATGGCTACACCTTC.

The chain joins TRBV9 to TRBJ2-2, with TRBD2 as a possible D gene (5 bases). Trimming stripped 3 bases from V and 1 base from J, with 10 bases between. The CDR3 sequence is 15 residues long. The V gene's germline CDR1 is SGDLS and CDR2 YYNGEE. CDR3 residues: CASSATGLNTGELFF. In nucleotides, the CDR3 is TGTGCCAGCAGCGCTACGGGGTTGAACACCGGGGAGCTGTTTTTT.

The rearrangement uses TRBV28 and TRBJ1-5; 7 bases align to TRBD1. The V gene end was trimmed by 3 bases and the J gene end by 4 bases; junction bases not matched to a gene: 6. CDR1 is MDHEN and CDR2 is SYDVKM in the germline V gene. The CDR3 sequence is 15 residues long. CDR3 loop: CASSLGRGVNQPQHF. Here the CDR3 DNA reads TGTGCCAGCAGTTTGGGCAGGGGGGTGAATCAGCCCCAGCATTTT.

V usage is TRBV5-4 and J usage is TRBJ1-6; tentatively, D is TRBD1 (6 bases). CDR1 and CDR2 from the germline V gene are SGHNT and YYREEE (reference sequence). The V end lost 3 bases, the J end lost 7 bases, and 11 bases lay between the germline ends. This CDR3 is 14 amino acids long. This CDR3 is CASSSIGGNSPLHF. In nucleotides, the CDR3 is TGTGCCAGCAGCTCGATTGGGGGCAATTCACCCCTCCACTTT.

The rearrangement joins TRBV7-9 to TRBJ2-7, with D uncertain. From germline, CDR1 is SEHNR and CDR2 FQNEAQ (reference sequence). V was clipped by 5 bases and J by 0 bases, with 14 bases between them. The CDR3 sequence is 15 residues long. Here the CDR3 reads CASSPEIHSSYEQYF. CDR3 DNA sequence: TGTGCCAGCAGCCCCGAGATACACAGCTCCTACGAGCAGTACTTC.